This T cell receptor (beta chain) is from a study of tumor-infiltrating lymphocytes in primary liver carcinoma. General study results and limits: Against blood, tumors held a significantly higher top-250-clone fraction (p = 0.039). Lesser overlap characterized tumor-adjacent and tumor-blood pairs relative to tumor region pairs.

A note on this clonotype: Antigen: not known.

Starting material for RNA and DNA co-extraction consisted of about 17-34 mg of unsorted bulk tissue. Five separate regions of each tumor underwent sampling. Synthesis of TCR beta cDNA was carried out from 500 ng total RNA with a constant-region primer. Libraries for TCR beta were built through three nested multiplex PCR rounds, which together made up a slightly modified ARM-PCR procedure. TCRdb reprocessed the multiplex PCR reads via MiXCR and lists one record per CDR3 protein. The sample consists of tens of thousands of distinct CDR3 sequences, around 77% of them appearing once. The sample comprised liver tumor tissue from sampling region 5. Subset indicated: tumor region T5, tumor centre. This TCR derives from a woman aged 25-40 years with primary liver carcinoma and hepatitis B virus infection.

The CDR3 loop reads CASSPGLAGGPTDTQYF. CDR3 DNA: TGTGCCAGCAGCCCTGGACTAGCGGGAGGCCCCACAGATACGCAGTATTTT. The chain is built from TRBV7-9 and TRBJ2-3; 14 positions agree with TRBD2. CDR1 is SEHNR, CDR2 FQNEAQ, per germline (reference sequence). The trim removed 5 bases at V and 2 bases at J, leaving 6 bases unmatched. The CDR3 loop spans 17 amino acids.